These T cell receptor beta chains were read from a single sample in a study of T-cell reconstitution after alpha-beta-depleted transplantation in children. In TCRdb, the PCR reads were re-called with MiXCR into one record per CDR3 protein. The sample contains about 180,000 distinct CDR3 sequences, approximately 12% of which appear only once. Sequences were derived from PBMCs, sampled before TCRalphabeta/CD19-depleted stem cell transplant. Receptors were obtained from a boy between 2 and 10 years old with acute myeloid leukemia, due to receive a stem cell transplant. The CDR3 runs from the conserved cysteine through the conserved F or W. The order of the fields is V gene, clone size, D gene, J gene, CDR3 DNA, CDR3 protein. D genes are given only for firm matches. Size is omitted from some rows. Given values are once, few, many or a class for expanded clones.

>TRBV4-1|many|.|TRBJ1-6
TGCGCCAGCAGCCAAGTAAAACGAGTAGCTTCACCCCTCCACTTT
CASSQVKRVASPLHF
>TRBV12-3/TRBV12-4|many|TRBD2|TRBJ2-4
TGTGCCAGCAGTTTAGTACTAGCGGGGGTGAAGTACTTC
CASSLVLAGVKYF
>TRBV20-1|few|TRBD2|TRBJ2-4
TGCTGTGCTAGGCCGGGACTAGCGGGTCTAGCCAAAAACATTCAGTACTTC
CCARPGLAGLAKNIQYF
>TRBV7-3|.|.|TRBJ2-3
TGTGCCAGCAGCTCAGGAGGGACCTCAGCGGATACGCAGTATTTT
CASSSGGTSADTQYF
>TRBV7-9|many|.|TRBJ1-1
TGTGCCAGCAGCTCCCTATCTAGTTGGAACACTGAAGCTTTCTTT
CASSSLSSWNTEAFF
>TRBV5-1|many|TRBD1|TRBJ2-2
TGCGCCAGCAGCACCGGACAGGGTTCGACCGGGGAGCTGTTTTTT
CASSTGQGSTGELFF
>TRBV24-1|many|TRBD1|TRBJ1-5
TGTGCCACCAGTGACTTGGCACAAGACAGGGGAGACAATCAGCCCCAGCATTTT
CATSDLAQDRGDNQPQHF
>TRBV4-1|many|.|TRBJ2-2
TGCGCCAGCAGCCAAGTTCACTTAAACACCGGGGAGCTGTTTTTT
CASSQVHLNTGELFF
>TRBV7-7|many|.|TRBJ2-1
TGTGCCAGCAGCTTTCAAGCTAGTTATCCGTACAATGAGCAGTTCTTC
CASSFQASYPYNEQFF
>TRBV29-1|many|.|TRBJ2-5
TGCAGCGTTTTGGTCCCGACTGATCTGGTGACCCAGTACTTC
CSVLVPTDLVTQYF
>TRBV4-1|many|TRBD2|TRBJ2-5
TGCGCCAGCAGCCAACGGGCTAGCGGGGGAGGTTTGGAGACCCAGTACTTC
CASSQRASGGGLETQYF
>TRBV7-8|many|.|TRBJ1-5
TGTGCCAGCAGCTTTCGGGAAGGCAATCAGCCCCAGCATTTT
CASSFREGNQPQHF
>TRBV20-1|many|.|TRBJ2-3
TGCAGTGCTAGCAGGGCTGGCACAGATACGCAGTATTTT
CSASRAGTDTQYF
>TRBV3-1|.|TRBD2|TRBJ2-2
TGTGCCAGCACCCGACGCGGGAGGGAAAACACCGGGGAGCTGTTTTTT
CASTRRGRENTGELFF
>TRBV4-2|many|TRBD2|TRBJ2-1
TGTGCCAGCAGCCAAACAGAGGCTAGCGGGACACTTGAGCAGTTCTTC
CASSQTEASGTLEQFF
>TRBV7-3|many|.|TRBJ1-3
TGTGCCAGCAGCTTAAACCCCCCAGGGGCTTCTGGAAACACCATATATTTT
CASSLNPPGASGNTIYF
>TRBV4-2|many|.|TRBJ2-1
TGTGCCAGCAGCCCCCGGACTAGGGGGTACAATGAGCAGTTCTTC
CASSPRTRGYNEQFF
>TRBV7-3|few|.|TRBJ2-3
TGTGCCAGCAGCCCCCGTGGAGTAGCGGCTACAGATACGCAGTATTTT
CASSPRGVAATDTQYF
>TRBV20-1|many|.|TRBJ1-2
TGCAGTGCTCTCTCAACGGGGCCCGGGGGCTACACCTTC
CSALSTGPGGYTF
>TRBV19|.|TRBD2|TRBJ2-4
TGTGCCAGTAGTATATACGCGGGAGGGAATTTAGCCAAAAACATTCAGTACTTC
CASSIYAGGNLAKNIQYF
>TRBV6-5|many|.|TRBJ2-7
TGTGCCAGCAGTTACTTCGGCTCCTACGAGCAGTACTTC
CASSYFGSYEQYF
>TRBV10-2|many|TRBD2|TRBJ2-1
TGCGCCAGCAGTGAGGGACTAGCCTCCTACAATGAGCAGTTCTTC
CASSEGLASYNEQFF
>TRBV28|.|.|TRBJ1-5
TGTGCCAGCAGTTTAGCAGGGAAGAATCAGCCCCAGCATTTT
CASSLAGKNQPQHF
>TRBV24-1|many|.|TRBJ2-3
TGTGCCACCAGTGATCACCGGGCTAGCACAGATACGCAGTATTTT
CATSDHRASTDTQYF
>TRBV20-1|many|.|TRBJ2-1
TGCAGTGCTAGTTTTGGTTTTGAGCAGTTCTTC
CSASFGFEQFF
>TRBV3-1|many|.|TRBJ2-7
TGTGCCAGCAGAACAAGGGGGACCGGGATCTACGAGCAGTACTTC
CASRTRGTGIYEQYF
>TRBV5-1|many|.|TRBJ1-1
TGCGCCAGCAGCTTTATGGAGTTGACTGAAGCTTTCTTT
CASSFMELTEAFF
>TRBV12-3/TRBV12-4|many|.|TRBJ2-1
TGTGCCAGCATGTCGGGCAATGAGCAGTTCTTC
CASMSGNEQFF
>TRBV15|few|.|TRBJ2-2
TGTGCCACCAGCAAGGACAGCCGGAACACCGGGGAGCTGTTTTTT
CATSKDSRNTGELFF
>TRBV20-1|few|TRBD2|TRBJ2-1
TGCAGTGCTAGACTACTAGCGGGAGTAGTGGATGAGCAGTTCTTC
CSARLLAGVVDEQFF
>TRBV24-1|many|.|TRBJ2-7
TGTGCCACCAGTGATTGGGGGACCGCTGGGCCCTACGAGCAGTACTTC
CATSDWGTAGPYEQYF
>TRBV28|many|.|TRBJ1-1
TGTGCCAGCAGAGTTTGGGGGGATGAAGTCCCTGAAGCTTTCTTT
CASRVWGDEVPEAFF
>TRBV7-9|few|.|TRBJ1-1
TGTGCCAGCACCCAAGGGGGGGCGGGGAACACTGAAGCTTTCTTT
CASTQGGAGNTEAFF
>TRBV5-1|many|.|TRBJ1-1
TGCGCCAGCAGCTTGGAAGGGTACCCTGAAGCTTTCTTT
CASSLEGYPEAFF
>TRBV12-3/TRBV12-4|many|.|TRBJ2-7
TGTGCCAGCAGTTTGAGTGGCAGGGGCTACGAGCAGTACTTC
CASSLSGRGYEQYF
>TRBV20-1|many|.|TRBJ1-4
TGCAGTGCTAGAGTGATACGGGGGGGTTACGCTAATGAAAAACTGTTTTTT
CSARVIRGGYANEKLFF
>TRBV6-5|many|TRBD2|TRBJ2-1
TGTGCCAGCAGTCAGGGACTTGGGACTAGCGGTTACAATGAGCAGTTCTTC
CASSQGLGTSGYNEQFF
>TRBV2|many|.|TRBJ2-1
TGTGCCAGCAGTGAAGGAGGTCCCTCCTACAATGAGCAGTTCTTC
CASSEGGPSYNEQFF
>TRBV5-1|many|.|TRBJ1-3
TGCGCCAGCAGCTTGGGACAGGCCGAAAACACCATATATTTT
CASSLGQAENTIYF